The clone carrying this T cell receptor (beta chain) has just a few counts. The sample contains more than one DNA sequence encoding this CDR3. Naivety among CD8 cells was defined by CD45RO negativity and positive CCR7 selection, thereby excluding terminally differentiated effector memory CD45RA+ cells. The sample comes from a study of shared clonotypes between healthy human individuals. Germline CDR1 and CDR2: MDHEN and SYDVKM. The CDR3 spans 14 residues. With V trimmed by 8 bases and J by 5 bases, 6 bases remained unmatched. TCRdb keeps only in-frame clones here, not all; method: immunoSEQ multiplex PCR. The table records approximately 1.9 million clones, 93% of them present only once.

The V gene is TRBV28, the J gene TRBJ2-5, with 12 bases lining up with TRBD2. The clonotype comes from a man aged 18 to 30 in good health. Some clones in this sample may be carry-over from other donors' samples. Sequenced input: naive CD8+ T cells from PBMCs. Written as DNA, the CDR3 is TGTGCCAGCCGGCTAGCGGGAGGGCGGGAGACCCAGTACTTC. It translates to CASRLAGGRETQYF.